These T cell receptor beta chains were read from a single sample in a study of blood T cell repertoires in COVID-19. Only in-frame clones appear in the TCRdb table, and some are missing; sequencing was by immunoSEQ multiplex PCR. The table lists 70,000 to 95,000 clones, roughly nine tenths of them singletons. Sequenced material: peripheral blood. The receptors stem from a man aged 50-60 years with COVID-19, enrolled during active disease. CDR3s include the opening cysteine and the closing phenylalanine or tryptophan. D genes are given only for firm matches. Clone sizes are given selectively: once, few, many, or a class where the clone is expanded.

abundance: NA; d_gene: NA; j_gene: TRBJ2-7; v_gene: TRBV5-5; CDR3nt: TGTGCCAGCAGCCAAAACTACGAGCAGTACTTC; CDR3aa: CASSQNYEQYF
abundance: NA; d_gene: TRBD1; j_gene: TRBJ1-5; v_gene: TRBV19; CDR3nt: TGTGCCAGTAGTGCACAGGGGTCCAATCAGCCCCAGCATTTT; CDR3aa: CASSAQGSNQPQHF
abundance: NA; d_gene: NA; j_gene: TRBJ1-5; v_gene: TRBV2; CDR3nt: TGTGCCAGCAGTGAAGCGGACAGAAATCAGCCCCAGCATTTT; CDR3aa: CASSEADRNQPQHF
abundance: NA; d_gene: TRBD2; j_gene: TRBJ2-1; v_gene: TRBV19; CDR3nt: TGTGCCAGTAGTATCTTCGCTAGCGGGAGCTCCTACAATGAGCAGTTCTTC; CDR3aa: CASSIFASGSSYNEQFF
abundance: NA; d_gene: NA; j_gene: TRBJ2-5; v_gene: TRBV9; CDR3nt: TGTGCCAGCAGCGTAGTGGGCAGGGCCTGGGAGACCCAGTACTTC; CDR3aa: CASSVVGRAWETQYF
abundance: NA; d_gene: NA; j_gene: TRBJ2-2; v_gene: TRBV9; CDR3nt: TGTGCCAGCAGCCTGAGGATAGCGGCGAACACCGGGGAGCTGTTTTTT; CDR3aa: CASSLRIAANTGELFF
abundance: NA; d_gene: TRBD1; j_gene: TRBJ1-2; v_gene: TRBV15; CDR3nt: TGTGCCACCAGCAGAGGGGACAGTGGATATGGCTACACCTTC; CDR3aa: CATSRGDSGYGYTF
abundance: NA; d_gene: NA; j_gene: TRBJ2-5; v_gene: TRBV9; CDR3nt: TGTGCCAGCAGCGCCGCCGGGTACCAAGAGACCCAGTACTTC; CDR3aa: CASSAAGYQETQYF
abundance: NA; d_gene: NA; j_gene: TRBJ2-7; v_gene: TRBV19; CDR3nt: TGTGCCAGTAGTATAGCCGGACAGACTTACTACGAGCAGTACTTC; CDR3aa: CASSIAGQTYYEQYF
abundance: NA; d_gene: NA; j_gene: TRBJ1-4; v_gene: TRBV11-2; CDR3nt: TGTGCCAGCAGCTTAGATGGCCAGGGTAATGAAAAACTGTTTTTT; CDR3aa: CASSLDGQGNEKLFF
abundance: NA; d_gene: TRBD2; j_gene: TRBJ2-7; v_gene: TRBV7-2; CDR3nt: TGTGCCAGCAGCTTAGTACCCCTAGCGGGAGGCGAGCAGTACTTC; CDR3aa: CASSLVPLAGGEQYF
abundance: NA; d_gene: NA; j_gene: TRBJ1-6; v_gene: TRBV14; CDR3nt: TGTGCCAGCAGCCGCGAGAGGATGCCGGGTTCACCCCTCCACTTT; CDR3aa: CASSRERMPGSPLHF
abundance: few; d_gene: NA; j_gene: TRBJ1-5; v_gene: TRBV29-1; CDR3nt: TGCAGCGTTGAACGCGGCGGATACTCGGAGGGCAATCAGCCCCAGCATTTT; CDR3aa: CSVERGGYSEGNQPQHF
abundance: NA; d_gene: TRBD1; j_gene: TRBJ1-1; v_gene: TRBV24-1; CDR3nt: TGTGCCACCAGAGACGGACAGGCGGCCAAGAACACTGAAGCTTTCTTT; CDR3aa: CATRDGQAAKNTEAFF
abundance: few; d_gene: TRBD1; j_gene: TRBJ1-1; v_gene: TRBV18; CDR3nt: TGTGCCAGCTCACGGGGACAGGGTAATGAAGCTTTCTTT; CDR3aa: CASSRGQGNEAFF
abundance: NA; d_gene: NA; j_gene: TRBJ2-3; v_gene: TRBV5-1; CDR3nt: TGCGCCAGCAGCTTGGCCGCGGGATTGACAGATACGCAGTATTTT; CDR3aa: CASSLAAGLTDTQYF
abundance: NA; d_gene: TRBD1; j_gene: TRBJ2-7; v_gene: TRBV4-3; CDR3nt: TGCGCCAGCAGCCAAGACTTAGGACAGGGGCAGACCGAGCAGTACTTC; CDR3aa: CASSQDLGQGQTEQYF
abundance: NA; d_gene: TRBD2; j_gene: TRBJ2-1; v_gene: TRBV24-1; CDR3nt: TGTGCCACCAGTGTAGCCGGGACTAGCCTCTCGTACAATGAGCAGTTCTTC; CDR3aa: CATSVAGTSLSYNEQFF
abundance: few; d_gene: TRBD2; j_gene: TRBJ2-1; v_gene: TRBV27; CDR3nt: TGTGCCAGCAGTTCCTCCCCTAGCGGGAGCTACAATGAGCAGTTCTTC; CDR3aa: CASSSSPSGSYNEQFF
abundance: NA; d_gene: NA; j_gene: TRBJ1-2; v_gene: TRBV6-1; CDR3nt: TGTGCCAGCAGTGAACAGGGGTGGTACACCTTC; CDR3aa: CASSEQGWYTF
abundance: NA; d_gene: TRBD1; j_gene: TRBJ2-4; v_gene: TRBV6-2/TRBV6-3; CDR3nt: TGTGCCAGCAGTTACTCGCACTTTTCAGGGGGCGTTCACTTC; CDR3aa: CASSYSHFSGGVHF
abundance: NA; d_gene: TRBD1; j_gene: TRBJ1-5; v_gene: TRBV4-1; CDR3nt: TGCGCCAGCAGCCACACAGGGGGCAAACAGCCCCAGCATTTT; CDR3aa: CASSHTGGKQPQHF
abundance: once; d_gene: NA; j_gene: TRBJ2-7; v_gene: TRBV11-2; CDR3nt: TGTGCCAGCAGCTTAGGACATTACTACGAGCAGTACTTC; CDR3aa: CASSLGHYYEQYF
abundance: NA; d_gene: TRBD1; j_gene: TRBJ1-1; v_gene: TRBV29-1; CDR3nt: TGCAGCGTTGCGACAGGGATGAACACTGAAGCTTTCTTT; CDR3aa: CSVATGMNTEAFF
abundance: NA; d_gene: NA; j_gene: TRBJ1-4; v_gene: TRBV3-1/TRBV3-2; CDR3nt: TGTGCCAGCAGCCAAGCCCAGTTAAATGAAAAACTGTTTTTT; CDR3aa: CASSQAQLNEKLFF
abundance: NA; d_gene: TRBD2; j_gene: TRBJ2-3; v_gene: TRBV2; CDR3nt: TGTGCCAGCAGAGACCTACTAGCGGGGGGCACAGATACGCAGTATTTT; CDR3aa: CASRDLLAGGTDTQYF
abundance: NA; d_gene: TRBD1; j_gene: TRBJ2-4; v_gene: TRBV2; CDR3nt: TGTGCCAGCACGGGACAGGGGCCCAAAAACATTCAGTACTTC; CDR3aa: CASTGQGPKNIQYF
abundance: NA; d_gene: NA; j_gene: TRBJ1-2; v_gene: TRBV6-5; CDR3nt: TGTGCCAGCAGTTACTCAGGGGGGGGTCTGTATGGCTACACCTTC; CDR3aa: CASSYSGGGLYGYTF
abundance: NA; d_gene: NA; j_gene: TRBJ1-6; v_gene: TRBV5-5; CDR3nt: TGTGCCAGCAGCTTGGCGCTAAGCTCCTATAATTCACCCCTCCACTTT; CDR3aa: CASSLALSSYNSPLHF
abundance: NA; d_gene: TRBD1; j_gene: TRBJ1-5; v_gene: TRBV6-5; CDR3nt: TGTGCCAGCAAAAAGACAGGGGGCGAGAAGCCCCAGCATTTT; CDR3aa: CASKKTGGEKPQHF
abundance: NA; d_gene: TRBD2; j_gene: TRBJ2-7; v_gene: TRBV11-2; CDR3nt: TGTGCCAGCAGCATTAGCGGGATGAGCTCCTACGAGCAGTACTTC; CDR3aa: CASSISGMSSYEQYF
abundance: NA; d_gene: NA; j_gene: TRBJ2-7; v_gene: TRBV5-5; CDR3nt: TGTGCCAGCAGCTCGCCGGTGGGCCGCGAGCAGTACTTC; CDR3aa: CASSSPVGREQYF
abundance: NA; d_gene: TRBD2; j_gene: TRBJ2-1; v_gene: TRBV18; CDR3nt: TGTGCTAGCTCACTTCTTGGGGTAGCGGGAACCTCCAACTACAATGAGCAGTTCTTC; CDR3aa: CASSLLGVAGTSNYNEQFF
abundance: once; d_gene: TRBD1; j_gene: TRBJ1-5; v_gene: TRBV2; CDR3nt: TGTGCCAGCAGGACCGGGACAGGACCTGGGGAGCCCCAGCATTTT; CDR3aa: CASRTGTGPGEPQHF
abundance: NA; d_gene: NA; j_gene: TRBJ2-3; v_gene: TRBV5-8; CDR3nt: TGTGCCAGCAGCTTTCGGGGAACAGATACGCAGTATTTT; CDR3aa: CASSFRGTDTQYF
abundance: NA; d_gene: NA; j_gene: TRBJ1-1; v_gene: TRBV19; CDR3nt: TGTGCCAGTAGTATGACGGAGTTCCCTCGTGAAGCTTTCTTT; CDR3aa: CASSMTEFPREAFF
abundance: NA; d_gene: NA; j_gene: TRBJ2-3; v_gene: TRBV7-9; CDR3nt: TGTGCCAGCAGCTCCGCCAGGGGCGGAGATACGCAGTATTTT; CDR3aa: CASSSARGGDTQYF
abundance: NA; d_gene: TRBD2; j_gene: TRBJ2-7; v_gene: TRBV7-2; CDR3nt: TGTGCCAGCAGCTTAGGAGTTGCTAGCGGGACTGCCTACGAGCAGTACTTC; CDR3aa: CASSLGVASGTAYEQYF
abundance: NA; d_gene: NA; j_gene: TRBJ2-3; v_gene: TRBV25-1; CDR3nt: TGTGCCAGCAGTGACTTCACAGATACGCAGTATTTT; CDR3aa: CASSDFTDTQYF
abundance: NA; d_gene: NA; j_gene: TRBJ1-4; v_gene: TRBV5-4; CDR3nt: TGTGCCAGCAGCCCGGGGGGGGATAATGAAAAACTGTTTTTT; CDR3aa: CASSPGGDNEKLFF
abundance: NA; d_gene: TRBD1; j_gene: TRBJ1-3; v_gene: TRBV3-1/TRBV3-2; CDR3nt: TGTGCCAGCAACATACAGGGGCCAGGAAACACCATATATTTT; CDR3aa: CASNIQGPGNTIYF
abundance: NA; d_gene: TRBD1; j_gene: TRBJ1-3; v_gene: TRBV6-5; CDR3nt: TGTGCCAGCAGTCCTCGGACAGGGAACACCATATATTTT; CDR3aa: CASSPRTGNTIYF
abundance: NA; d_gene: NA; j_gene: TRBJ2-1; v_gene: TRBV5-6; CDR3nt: TGTGCCAGCAGCTGGAGCGCGGTAAATGAGCAGTTCTTC; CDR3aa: CASSWSAVNEQFF
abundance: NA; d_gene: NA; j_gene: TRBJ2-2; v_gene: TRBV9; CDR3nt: TGTGCCAGCAGCGTAGTGGGGGGAAGTATCACCGGGGAGCTGTTTTTT; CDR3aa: CASSVVGGSITGELFF
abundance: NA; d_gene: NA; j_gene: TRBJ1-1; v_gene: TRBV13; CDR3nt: TGTGCCAGCAGCTCGCCCACCTACAGTCGAGCTTTCTTT; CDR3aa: CASSSPTYSRAFF
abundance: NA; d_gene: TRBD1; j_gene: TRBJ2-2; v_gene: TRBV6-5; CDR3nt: TGTGCCACACAGTTGCAGGGGGCCGGGGAGCTGTTTTTT; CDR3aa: CATQLQGAGELFF
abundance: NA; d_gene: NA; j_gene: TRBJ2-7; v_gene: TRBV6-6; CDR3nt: TGTGCCAGCAGTAGCTCTGACAGATCCTACGAGCAGTACTTC; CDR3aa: CASSSSDRSYEQYF